Given below is one T cell receptor (beta chain) in context. Germline CDR1 and CDR2: SEHNR and FQNEAQ (reference sequence). The CDR3 runs 14 residues. The ends were cut back, 0 bases at V and 5 bases at J, with 10 bases in the middle. The sample belongs to a study of T cell changes during pregnancy in multiple sclerosis. Data came from immunoSEQ multiplex PCR; TCRdb stores just in-frame clones and leaves some out. The sample consists of tens of thousands of clones, roughly nine tenths of them appearing once. The chain carries TRBV7-9 and TRBJ2-5; D not resolved. The TCR was taken from a female donor in good health, enrolled as a control in a pregnancy study. Sequencing was performed on CD4+ T cells from peripheral blood mononuclear cells, taken in the third trimester of pregnancy. The CDR3 reads CASSLAPTLETQYF. CDR3 in DNA: TGTGCCAGCAGCTTAGCGCCTACTCTGGAGACCCAGTACTTC.